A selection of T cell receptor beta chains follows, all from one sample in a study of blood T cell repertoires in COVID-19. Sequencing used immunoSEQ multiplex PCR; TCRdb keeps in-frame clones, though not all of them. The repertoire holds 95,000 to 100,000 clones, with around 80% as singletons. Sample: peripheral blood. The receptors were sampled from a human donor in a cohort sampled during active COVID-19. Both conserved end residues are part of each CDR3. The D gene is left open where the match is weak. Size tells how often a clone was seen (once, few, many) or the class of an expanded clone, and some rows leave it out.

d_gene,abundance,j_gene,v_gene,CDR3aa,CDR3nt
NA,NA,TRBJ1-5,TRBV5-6,CASSLQGGQPQHF,TGTGCCAGCAGCTTGCAGGGTGGACAGCCCCAGCATTTT
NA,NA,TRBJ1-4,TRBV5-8,CASRTTTNEKLFF,TGTGCCAGCAGGACAACAACTAATGAAAAACTGTTTTTT
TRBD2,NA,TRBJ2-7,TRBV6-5,CASSYDSGTSVYEQYF,TGTGCCAGCAGTTACGATTCCGGGACTAGCGTCTACGAGCAGTACTTC
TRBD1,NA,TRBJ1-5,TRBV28,CASRSTGGAGPQHF,TGTGCCAGCAGATCCACAGGGGGTGCGGGGCCCCAGCATTTT
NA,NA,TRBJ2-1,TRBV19,CASSMFPFGSSYNEQFF,TGTGCCAGTAGTATGTTCCCGTTCGGGAGCTCCTACAATGAGCAGTTCTTC
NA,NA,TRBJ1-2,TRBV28,CASSLNPSNYGYTF,TGTGCCAGCAGTCTAAACCCTTCCAACTATGGCTACACCTTC
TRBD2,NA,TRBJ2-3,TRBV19,CASSESGSRTDTQYF,TGTGCCAGTAGTGAGAGCGGGAGCAGAACAGATACGCAGTATTTT
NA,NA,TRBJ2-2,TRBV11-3,CASSLWGSTGELFF,TGTGCCAGCAGCCTCTGGGGCAGTACCGGGGAGCTGTTTTTT
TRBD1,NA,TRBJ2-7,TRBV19,CASSRNKGTGSYEQYF,TGTGCCAGTAGTCGCAATAAGGGGACAGGTTCCTACGAGCAGTACTTC
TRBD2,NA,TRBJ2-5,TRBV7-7,CASSLHVFAGGKETQYF,TGTGCTAGCAGCTTACACGTCTTTGCGGGAGGGAAAGAGACCCAGTACTTC
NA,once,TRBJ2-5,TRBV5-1,CASRSSTSSQETQYF,TGCGCCAGCAGGAGCTCGACTAGTTCCCAAGAGACCCAGTACTTC
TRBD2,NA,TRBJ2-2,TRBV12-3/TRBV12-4,CASSLGGSGELFF,TGTGCCAGCAGTTTGGGGGGGTCCGGGGAGCTGTTTTTT
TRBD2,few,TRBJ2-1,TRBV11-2,CASSLLGGNNEQFF,TGTGCCAGCAGCTTATTGGGGGGGAACAATGAGCAGTTCTTC
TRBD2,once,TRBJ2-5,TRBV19,CASSRIAGGIWETQYF,TGTGCCAGTAGCCGGATAGCGGGGGGGATCTGGGAGACCCAGTACTTC
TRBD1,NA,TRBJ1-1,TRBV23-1,CASSPPTGEDTEAFF,TGCGCCAGCAGTCCCCCGACAGGGGAGGACACTGAAGCTTTCTTT
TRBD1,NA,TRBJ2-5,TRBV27,CASSPRPLTGLQETQYF,TGTGCCAGCAGTCCCCGACCCCTGACAGGGCTTCAAGAGACCCAGTACTTC
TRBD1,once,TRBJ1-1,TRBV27,CASSRTGVNTEAFF,TGTGCCAGCTCTCGGACAGGGGTGAACACTGAAGCTTTCTTT
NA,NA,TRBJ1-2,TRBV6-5,CASSYSITGSYGYTF,TGTGCCAGCAGTTACTCGATAACGGGGAGCTATGGCTACACCTTC
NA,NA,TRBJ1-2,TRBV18,CASSPPNSQGHRGYTF,TGTGCCAGCTCACCACCGAACTCGCAGGGGCATAGGGGCTACACCTTC
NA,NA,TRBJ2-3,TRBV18,CASSPRTVDTQYF,TGTGCCAGCTCACCACGGACAGTGGATACGCAGTATTTT
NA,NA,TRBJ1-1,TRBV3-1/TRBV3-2,CASSQGNSGWRYTEAFF,TGTGCCAGCAGCCAAGGTAATTCGGGGTGGCGGTACACTGAAGCTTTCTTT
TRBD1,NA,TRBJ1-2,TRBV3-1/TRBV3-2,CASRTTGESVMGDGYTF,TGTGCCAGCCGAACAACAGGGGAGTCTGTGATGGGTGATGGCTACACCTTC
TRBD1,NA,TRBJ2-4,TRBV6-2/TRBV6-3,CASSYSPLHDRGLAKNIQYF,TGTGCCAGCAGTTACTCTCCGCTCCATGACAGGGGGCTCGCCAAAAACATTCAGTACTTC